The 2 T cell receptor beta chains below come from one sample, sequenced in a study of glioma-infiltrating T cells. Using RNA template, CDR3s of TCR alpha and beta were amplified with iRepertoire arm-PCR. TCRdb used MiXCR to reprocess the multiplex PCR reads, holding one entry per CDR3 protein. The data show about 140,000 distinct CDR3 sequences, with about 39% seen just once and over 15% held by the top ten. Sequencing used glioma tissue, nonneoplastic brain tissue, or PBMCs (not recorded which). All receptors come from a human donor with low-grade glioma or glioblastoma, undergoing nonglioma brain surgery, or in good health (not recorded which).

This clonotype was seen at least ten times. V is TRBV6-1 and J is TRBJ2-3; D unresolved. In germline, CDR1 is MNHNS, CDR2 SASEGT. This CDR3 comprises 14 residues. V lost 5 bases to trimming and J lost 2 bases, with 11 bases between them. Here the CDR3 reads CASSRLSYTDTQYF. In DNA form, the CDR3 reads TGTGCCAGCAGTCGACTTTCATACACAGATACGCAGTATTTT.

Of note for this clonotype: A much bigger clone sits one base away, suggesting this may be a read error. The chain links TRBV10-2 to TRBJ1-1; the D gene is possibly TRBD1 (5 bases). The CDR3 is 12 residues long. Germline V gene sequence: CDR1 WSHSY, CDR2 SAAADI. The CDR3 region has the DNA TGTACCAGCCAGGGCGGGAACACTGAAGCTTTCTTT. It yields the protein CTSQGGNTEAFF.